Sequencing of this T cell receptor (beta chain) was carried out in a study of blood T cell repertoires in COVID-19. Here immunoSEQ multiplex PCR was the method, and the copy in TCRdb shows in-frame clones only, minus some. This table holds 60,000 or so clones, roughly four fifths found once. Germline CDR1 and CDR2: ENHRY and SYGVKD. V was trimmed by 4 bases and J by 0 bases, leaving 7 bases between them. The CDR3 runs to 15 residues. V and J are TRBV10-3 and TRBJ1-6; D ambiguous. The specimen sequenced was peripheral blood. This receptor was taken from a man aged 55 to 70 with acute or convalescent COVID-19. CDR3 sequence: CAISAHSSYNSPLHF. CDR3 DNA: TGTGCCATCAGTGCCCATAGCTCCTATAATTCACCCCTCCACTTT.